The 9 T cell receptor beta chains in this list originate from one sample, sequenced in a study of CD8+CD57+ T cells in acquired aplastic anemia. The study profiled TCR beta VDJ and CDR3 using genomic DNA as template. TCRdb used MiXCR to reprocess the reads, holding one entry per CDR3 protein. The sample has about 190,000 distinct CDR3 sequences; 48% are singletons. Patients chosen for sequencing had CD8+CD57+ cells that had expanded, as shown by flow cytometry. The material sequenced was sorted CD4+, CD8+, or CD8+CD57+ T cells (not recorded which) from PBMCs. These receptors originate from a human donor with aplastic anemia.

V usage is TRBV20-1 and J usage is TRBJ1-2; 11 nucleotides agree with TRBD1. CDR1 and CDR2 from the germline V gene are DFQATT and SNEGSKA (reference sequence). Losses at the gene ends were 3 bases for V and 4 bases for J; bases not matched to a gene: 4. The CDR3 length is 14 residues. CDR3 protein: CSASPGQGVYGYTF. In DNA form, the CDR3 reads TGCAGTGCTAGTCCGGGACAGGGGGTCTATGGCTACACCTTC.

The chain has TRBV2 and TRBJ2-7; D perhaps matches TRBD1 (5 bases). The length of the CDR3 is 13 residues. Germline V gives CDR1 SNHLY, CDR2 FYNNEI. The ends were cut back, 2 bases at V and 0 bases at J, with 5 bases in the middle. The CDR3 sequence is CASSERGSYEQYF. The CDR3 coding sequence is TGTGCCAGCAGTGAAAGGGGCTCCTACGAGCAGTACTTC.

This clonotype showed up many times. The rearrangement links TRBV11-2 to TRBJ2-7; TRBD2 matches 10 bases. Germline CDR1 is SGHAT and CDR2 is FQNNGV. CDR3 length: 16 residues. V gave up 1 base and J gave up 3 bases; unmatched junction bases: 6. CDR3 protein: CASSLGTASGSYEQYF. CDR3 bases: TGTGCCAGCAGCTTAGGGACGGCTAGCGGGAGCTACGAGCAGTACTTC.

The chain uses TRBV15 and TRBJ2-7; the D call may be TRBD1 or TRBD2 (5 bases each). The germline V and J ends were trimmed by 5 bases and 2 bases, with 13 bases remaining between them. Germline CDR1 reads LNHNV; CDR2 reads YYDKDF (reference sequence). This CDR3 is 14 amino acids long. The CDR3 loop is CATSGGDETYEQYF. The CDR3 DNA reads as TGTGCCACCAGCGGGGGAGACGAGACCTACGAGCAGTACTTC.

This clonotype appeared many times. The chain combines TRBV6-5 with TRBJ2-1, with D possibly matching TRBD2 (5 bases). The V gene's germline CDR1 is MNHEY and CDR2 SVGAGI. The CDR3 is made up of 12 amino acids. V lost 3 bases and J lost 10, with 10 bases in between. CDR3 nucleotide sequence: TGTGCCAGCAGTTATACAAGAGGGGAGCAGTTCTTC. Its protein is CASSYTRGEQFF.

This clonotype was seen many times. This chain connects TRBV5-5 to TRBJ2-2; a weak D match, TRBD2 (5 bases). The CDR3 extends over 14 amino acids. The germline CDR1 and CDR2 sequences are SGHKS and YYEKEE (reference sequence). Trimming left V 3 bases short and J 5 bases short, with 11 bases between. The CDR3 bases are TGTGCCAGCAGCTCCCTGAGAGGGACCGGGGAGCTGTTTTTT. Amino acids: CASSSLRGTGELFF.

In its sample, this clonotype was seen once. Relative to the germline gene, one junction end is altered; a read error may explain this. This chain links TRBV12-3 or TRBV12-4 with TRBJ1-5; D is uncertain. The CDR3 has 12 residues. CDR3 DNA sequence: TGTGCCAGCAGCTCTTCGGAGGATCCCCAGAATTTT. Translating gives CASSSSEDPQNF.

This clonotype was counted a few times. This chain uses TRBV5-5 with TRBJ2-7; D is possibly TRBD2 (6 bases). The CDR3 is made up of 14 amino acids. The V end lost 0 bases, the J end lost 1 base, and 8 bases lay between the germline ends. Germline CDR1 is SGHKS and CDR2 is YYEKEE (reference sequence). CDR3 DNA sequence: TGTGCCAGCAGCTTGGTCCGGGGGTCCTACGAGCAGTACTTC. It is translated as CASSLVRGSYEQYF.

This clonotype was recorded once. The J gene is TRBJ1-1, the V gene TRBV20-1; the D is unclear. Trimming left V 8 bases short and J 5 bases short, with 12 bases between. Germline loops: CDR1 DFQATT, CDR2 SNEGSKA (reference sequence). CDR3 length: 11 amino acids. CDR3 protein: CSHTENTEAFF. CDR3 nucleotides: TGCAGTCACACAGAAAATACTGAAGCTTTCTTT.